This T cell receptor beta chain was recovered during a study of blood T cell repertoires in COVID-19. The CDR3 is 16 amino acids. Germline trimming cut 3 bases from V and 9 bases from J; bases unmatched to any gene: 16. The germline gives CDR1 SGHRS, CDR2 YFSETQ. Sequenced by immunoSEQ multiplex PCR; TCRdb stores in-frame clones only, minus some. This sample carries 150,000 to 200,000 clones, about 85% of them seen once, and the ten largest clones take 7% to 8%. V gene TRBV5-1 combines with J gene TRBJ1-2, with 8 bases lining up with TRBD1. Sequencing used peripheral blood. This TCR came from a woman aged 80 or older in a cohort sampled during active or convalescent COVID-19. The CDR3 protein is CASSSEVRTGKMSYTF. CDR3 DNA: TGCGCCAGCAGCTCGGAGGTTCGGACAGGGAAAATGAGCTACACCTTC.